This entry lists 8 T cell receptor beta chains sequenced from one sample in a study of cytomegalovirus exposure and HLA in healthy donors. Amplification used 60 Vbeta primers and 13 Jbeta primers. The data were produced by immunoSEQ multiplex PCR, yet TCRdb's version contains in-frame clones alone and is incomplete. There are 160,000 or so clones in the sample; about three quarters occur only once, and around 2.8% lies in the top ten. The material sequenced was PBMCs. The source is a woman aged 25 to 45 in good health and CMV-seronegative.

The chain combines TRBV4-3 with TRBJ2-7, with 10 positions matching TRBD2. This CDR3 is 19 amino acids long. After removal of 0 bases from V and 3 bases from J, the junction contained 14 bases not matched to a gene. Germline CDR1 and CDR2: LGHNA and YSLEER. The CDR3 loop is CASSQDGARSGGGLYEQYF. The CDR3, as DNA: TGCGCCAGCAGCCAAGATGGGGCGAGGAGCGGGGGGGGGCTCTACGAGCAGTACTTC.

The chain uses TRBV7-3 and TRBJ1-1; TRBD1 might be the D (5 bases). Trimming took 2 bases from V and 1 from J, leaving 11 bases between them. Per the germline V gene, CDR1 is SGHTA and CDR2 is FQGTGA. The CDR3 is made up of 15 amino acids. The CDR3 region has the DNA TGTGCCAGCAGCTTAGGGGGACTCGGGAACACTGAAGCTTTCTTT. Encoded protein: CASSLGGLGNTEAFF.

The chain links TRBV5-6 to TRBJ1-6, with no clear D. There are 14 residues in the CDR3. CDR1 is SGHDT and CDR2 is YYEEEE in the germline V gene. The V gene lost 1 base and the J gene lost 10 bases, with 12 bases spanning the gap. CDR3 in amino acids: CASSLRVDQSPLHF. CDR3 coding DNA: TGTGCCAGCAGCTTGCGGGTTGATCAATCACCCCTCCACTTT.

There are a few counts of this clone. CDR3 bases: TGTGCCAGCAGCTTGTTCACAGGACCCGCGAACACCGGGGAGCTGTTTTTT. Amino acid sequence: CASSLFTGPANTGELFF. The chain is built from TRBV5-4 and TRBJ2-2; possibly TRBD1 for D (5 bases). The CDR3 is made up of 17 amino acids. Germline CDR1 reads SGHNT; CDR2 reads YYREEE (reference sequence). V was shortened by 1 base and J by 0 bases, with 13 bases between the two germline ends.

This chain joins TRBV9 and TRBJ2-5, with D perhaps matching TRBD1 (6 bases). CDR3 length: 16 residues. Germline V lookup: CDR1 SGDLS, CDR2 YYNGEE. Trimming took off 0 bases at V and 5 bases at J, with 17 bases between the two ends. This chain's CDR3 is CASSVETTGRGETQYF. DNA for the CDR3: TGTGCCAGCAGCGTAGAAACGACAGGTCGAGGGGAGACCCAGTACTTC.

The count of this clone is one. The chain couples TRBV7-3 to TRBJ2-2; a weak D match, TRBD1 (5 bases). The germline V and J ends were trimmed by 4 bases and 4 bases, with 13 bases remaining between them. Germline lookup yields CDR1 SGHTA and CDR2 FQGTGA. This CDR3 contains 15 residues. CDR3 coding DNA: TGTGCCAGCAGCTCCAGGGCCCCGGGCACCGGGGAGCTGTTTTTT. It codes for CASSSRAPGTGELFF.

V is TRBV28 and J is TRBJ2-5; TRBD1 might be the D (6 bases). In germline, CDR1 is MDHEN, CDR2 SYDVKM. CDR3 length: 17 residues. V was pared by 4 bases and J by 1 base, with 19 bases between. The CDR3 bases are TGTGCCAGCAGTTCGCCCCGGACAGAAGGATTCCAAGAGACCCAGTACTTC. Protein product: CASSSPRTEGFQETQYF. Drawing the rest from reference TRBV28 and TRBJ2-5, the complete variable domain is DVKVTQSSRYLVKRTGEKVFLECVQDMDHENMFWYRQDPGLGLRLIYFSYDVKMKEKGDIPEGYSVSREKKERFSLILESASTNQTSMYLCASSSPRTEGFQETQYFGPGTRLLVL.

The gene calls are TRBV7-2 and TRBJ2-7; D might be TRBD2 (5 bases). Between the trimmed V and J ends, which lost 5 bases and 0 bases, there was a span of 8 bases. CDR3 length: 13 residues. Per the germline V gene, CDR1 is SGHTA and CDR2 is FQGNSA. The CDR3 region is CASSPGNSYEQYF. The CDR3 DNA reads TGTGCCAGCAGCCCGGGGAACTCCTACGAGCAGTACTTC.